The TCR beta chain under discussion was sequenced for a study of T cell repertoires in aging, cancer and after chemotherapy. Looking at the study overall: Paired samples before and after chemotherapy came from glioblastoma patients receiving temozolomide-based therapy.

The CDR3 consists of 14 residues. Trimming removed 2 bases at V and 4 bases at J, with 10 bases between. Germline V gene lookup returns CDR1 LNHDA and CDR2 SQIVND (reference sequence). Multiplex touch-down PCR with TRB-A/B primers amplified rearranged V-D-J TRB sequences. TCRdb reprocessed the multiplex PCR reads via MiXCR and lists one record per CDR3 protein. Of under 3,000 distinct CDR3 sequences listed, approximately 30% were seen once; the top ten hold 6.5% to 9.5%. TCR beta rearrangements were amplified from peripheral blood genomic DNA. Whole-study findings and limits: Untreated cancer patients had significantly lower blood TCR diversity than age-matched healthy donors. In healthy donors, age-related TCR diversity loss mainly reflected lost richness.

This clonotype occurred a few times. Its antigen is as yet unknown. Sequencing was performed on blood. This clonotype was obtained from a human donor with a solid tumor. V is TRBV19 and J is TRBJ2-3, with D perhaps TRBD2 (6 bases). CDR3 DNA: TGTGCCAGTAGTATATCTGGAGGGGCAGATACGCAGTATTTT. This translates into CASSISGGADTQYF.